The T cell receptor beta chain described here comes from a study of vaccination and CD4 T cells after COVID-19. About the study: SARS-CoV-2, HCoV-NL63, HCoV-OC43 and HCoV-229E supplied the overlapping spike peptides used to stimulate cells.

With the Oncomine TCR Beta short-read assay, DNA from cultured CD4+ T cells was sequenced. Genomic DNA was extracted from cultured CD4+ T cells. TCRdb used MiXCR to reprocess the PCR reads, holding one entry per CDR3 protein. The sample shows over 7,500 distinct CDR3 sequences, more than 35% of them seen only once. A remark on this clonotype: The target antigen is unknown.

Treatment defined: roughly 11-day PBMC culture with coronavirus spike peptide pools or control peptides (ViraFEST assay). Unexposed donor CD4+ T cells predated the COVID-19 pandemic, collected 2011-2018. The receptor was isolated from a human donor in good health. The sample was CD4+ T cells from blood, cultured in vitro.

Here the CDR3 DNA reads TGCAGTGCTAGAGATTCCGTCAGGGCCTACGAGCAGTACTTC. As protein: CSARDSVRAYEQYF. V gene TRBV20-1 combines with J gene TRBJ2-7, with a possible D match to TRBD1 (5 bases). V was trimmed by 0 bases and J by 2 bases, leaving 11 bases between them. This CDR3 has 14 amino acids. Germline CDR1 and CDR2: DFQATT and SNEGSKA (reference sequence).